A selection of T cell receptor beta chains follows, all from one sample in a study of T cells in Graves' hyperthyroidism and ophthalmopathy. MiXCR was run by TCRdb on the multiplex PCR reads, yielding one entry per CDR3 protein. The sample records around 690,000 distinct CDR3 sequences, 20% being singletons. Material for sequencing was blood. These receptors originate from a man younger than 45 with Graves' ophthalmopathy. CDR3s include the opening cysteine and the closing phenylalanine or tryptophan. D genes are given only for firm matches. The size of a clone is reported for some rows only, either as once, few or many, or as a class for expanded clones.

>TRBV7-9|TRBD1|.|TRBJ1-2
TGTGCCAGCAGCCCCGCGCCCTCACAGGGGCGGGGGTACTATGGCTACACCTTC
CASSPAPSQGRGYYGYTF
>TRBV7-3|.|few|TRBJ2-3
TGTGCCAGCAGCCTGACTAGTACAAGCACAGATACGCAGTATTTT
CASSLTSTSTDTQYF
>TRBV20-1|TRBD1|.|TRBJ1-5
TGCAGTGCTACCCATACATCGGACAGGAATCAGCCCCAGCATTTT
CSATHTSDRNQPQHF
>TRBV5-4|.|.|TRBJ2-7
TGTGCCAGCAGCTTGTCCGGTAGCACTTTCTACGAGCAGTACTTC
CASSLSGSTFYEQYF
>TRBV5-1|.|many|TRBJ2-7
TGCGCCAGCAGCACCGGAGGTGGCTACGAGCAGTACTTC
CASSTGGGYEQYF
>TRBV28|.|.|TRBJ1-2
TGTGCCAGCAGTCCCCACTCCCGCCCCACGGAAGGCTACACCTTC
CASSPHSRPTEGYTF
>TRBV10-1|.|.|TRBJ2-2
TGCGCCAGCAGTCCTGGTGAGGTACCGGACACCGGGGAGCTGTTTTTT
CASSPGEVPDTGELFF
>TRBV29-1|.|.|TRBJ1-5
TGCAGCGTTGTAGGGGCTGGGAGCAATCAGCCCCAGCATTTT
CSVVGAGSNQPQHF
>TRBV5-5|.|.|TRBJ2-5
TGTGCCAGCGGCTTAATCAGGGACCAAGAGACCCAGTACTTC
CASGLIRDQETQYF
>TRBV27|TRBD1|.|TRBJ1-3
TGTGCCAGCAGTTCAACGTCCCAGGGGGCAGTTGGAAACACCATATATTTT
CASSSTSQGAVGNTIYF
>TRBV30|.|few|TRBJ2-6
TGTGCCTGGTCCCCCGGGGCTGGGGCCAACGTCCTGACTTTC
CAWSPGAGANVLTF
>TRBV28|.|many|TRBJ1-1
TGTGCCAGCAGTTCCTCAGGGGTACCTGAAGCTTTCTTT
CASSSSGVPEAFF
>TRBV20-1|.|.|TRBJ2-7
TGCAGTGCTAGTGCGCAGCTTTACGAGCAGTACTTC
CSASAQLYEQYF
>TRBV9|.|few|TRBJ2-2
TGTGCCAGCAGCGTAGCACAAACAGCGAACACCGGGGAGCTGTTTTTT
CASSVAQTANTGELFF
>TRBV30|.|many|TRBJ1-2
TGTGCCTGGAGTGTTAAGCCGGACTATGGCTACACCTTC
CAWSVKPDYGYTF
>TRBV20-1|.|few|TRBJ2-7
TGCAGTGCTAGTTCATTGGGGCGTGCGGAGGGGGTCTACGAGCAGTACTTC
CSASSLGRAEGVYEQYF
>TRBV10-2|TRBD1|few|TRBJ2-7
TGCGCCAGCAGTGGGAGGGACAGGGGGCAGCACGAGCAGTACTTC
CASSGRDRGQHEQYF
>TRBV6-2/TRBV6-3|TRBD2|.|TRBJ2-1
TGTGCCAGCAGGGACGGACTAGCGGGCAAAAATGAGCAGTTCTTC
CASRDGLAGKNEQFF
>TRBV12-5|TRBD2|few|TRBJ2-5
TGTGCTAGTGGTTTAGGAGGTTCGGCGGGAGAAGAGACCCAGTACTTC
CASGLGGSAGEETQYF
>TRBV15|.|.|TRBJ2-7
TGTGCCACCAGCGCTGGGTTGGGAACTTCGGGTTACGAGCAGTACTTC
CATSAGLGTSGYEQYF
>TRBV29-1|TRBD1|.|TRBJ2-7
TGCAGCGTTGACGAACCGGGACAGTTCTACGAGCAGTACTTC
CSVDEPGQFYEQYF
>TRBV28|.|many|TRBJ1-6
TGTGCCAGCAGTTTAGGGGGCCCACCCCTCCACTTT
CASSLGGPPLHF
>TRBV20-1|.|many|TRBJ1-1
TGCAGTGCGCCTAGAGAGAGAACCACTATGAACACTGAAGCTTTCTTT
CSAPRERTTMNTEAFF
>TRBV28|.|many|TRBJ2-2
TGTGCCAGCAGTTTCGGGGGCAACACCGGGGAGCTGTTTTTT
CASSFGGNTGELFF
>TRBV5-6|.|.|TRBJ1-4
TGTGCCAGCAGCCTCGGACTAGCGGGAGTTACTAATGAAAAACTGTTTTTT
CASSLGLAGVTNEKLFF
>TRBV6-2/TRBV6-3|TRBD1|.|TRBJ2-6
TGTGCCAGCAGTTTGGGCAGGGGGCTCCCTGGGGCCAACGTCCTGACTTTC
CASSLGRGLPGANVLTF
>TRBV3-1|TRBD2|few|TRBJ2-3
TGTGCCAGCAGCCAAGAAGAGACTAGCGGGAGGAATACAGATACGCAGTATTTT
CASSQEETSGRNTDTQYF
>TRBV2|.|many|TRBJ2-7
TGTGCCAGCAGTGAATCGGGGATTAGTACCTACGAGCAGTACTTC
CASSESGISTYEQYF
>TRBV28|.|few|TRBJ1-1
TGTGCCAGCAGTATTACCTCAAAACGGGGGCCTGAAGCTTTCTTT
CASSITSKRGPEAFF
>TRBV20-1|.|.|TRBJ2-3
TGCAGTGCTAGAGTCGGGCAGGGGAGAACCACAGATACGCAGTATTTT
CSARVGQGRTTDTQYF